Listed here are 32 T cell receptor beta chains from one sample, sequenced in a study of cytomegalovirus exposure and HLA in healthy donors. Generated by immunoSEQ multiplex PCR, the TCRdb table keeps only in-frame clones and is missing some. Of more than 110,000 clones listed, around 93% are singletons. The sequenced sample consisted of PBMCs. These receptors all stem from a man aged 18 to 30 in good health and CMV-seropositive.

CDR3 amino acids: CASSVDRGNTIYF. CDR3 DNA sequence: TGTGCCAGCAGCGTCGACAGGGGGAACACCATATATTTT. The genes are TRBV5-4 and TRBJ1-3; 9 bases map to TRBD1. The CDR3 is 13 amino acids. With V trimmed by 4 bases and J by 7 bases, 3 bases remained unmatched. The V gene's germline CDR1 is SGHNT and CDR2 YYREEE (reference sequence).

The CDR3 region is CASTGWDILGNYGYTF. DNA of the CDR3: TGTGCCAGCACCGGATGGGACATCCTAGGGAACTATGGCTACACCTTC. The V call is TRBV28, the J call TRBJ1-2; perhaps TRBD1 as D (6 bases). The CDR3 has 16 residues. V was shortened by 7 bases and J by 2 bases, with 20 bases between the two germline ends. The germline V gene encodes CDR1 MDHEN and CDR2 SYDVKM.

The CDR3: CASSLGQNTEAFF. The CDR3 region has the DNA TGTGCCAGCAGCCTAGGACAGAACACTGAAGCTTTCTTT. The V gene is TRBV14, the J gene TRBJ1-1, with a weak D call TRBD1 (5 bases). Deletions cut 4 bases from V and 1 base from J, with 7 bases between. This CDR3 has 13 residues. In germline, CDR1 is SGHDN, CDR2 FVKESK.

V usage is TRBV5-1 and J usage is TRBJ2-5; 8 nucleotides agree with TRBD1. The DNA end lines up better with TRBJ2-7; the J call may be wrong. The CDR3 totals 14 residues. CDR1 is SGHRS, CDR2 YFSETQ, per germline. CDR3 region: CASSWDRRSYEQYF. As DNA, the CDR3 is TGCGCCAGCAGCTGGGACAGGCGATCCTACGAGCAGTACTTC.

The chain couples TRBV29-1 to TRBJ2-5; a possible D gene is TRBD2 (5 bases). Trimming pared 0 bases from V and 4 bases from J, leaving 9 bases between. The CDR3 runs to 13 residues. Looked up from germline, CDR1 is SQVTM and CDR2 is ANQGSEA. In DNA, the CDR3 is TGCAGCGTTGAAGATCACCGGGGAGAGACCCAGTACTTC. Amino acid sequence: CSVEDHRGETQYF. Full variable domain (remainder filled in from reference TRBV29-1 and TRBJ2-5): SAVISQKPSRDICQRGTSLTIQCQVDSQVTMMFWYRQQPGQSLTLIATANQGSEATYESGFVIDKFPISRPNLTFSTLTVSNMSPEDSSIYLCSVEDHRGETQYFGPGTRLLVL.

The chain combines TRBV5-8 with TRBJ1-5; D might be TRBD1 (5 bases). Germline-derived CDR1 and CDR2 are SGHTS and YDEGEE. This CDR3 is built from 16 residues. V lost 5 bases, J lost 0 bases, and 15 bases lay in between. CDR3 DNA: TGTGCCAGCAGTCCCACCCAGGGCTATAGCAATCAGCCCCAGCATTTT. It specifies CASSPTQGYSNQPQHF. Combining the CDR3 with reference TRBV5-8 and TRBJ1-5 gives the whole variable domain EAGVTQSPTHLIKTRGQQATLRCSPISGHTSVYWYQQALGLGLQFLLWYDEGEERNRGNFPPRFSGRQFPNYSSELNVNALELEDSALYLCASSPTQGYSNQPQHFGDGTRLSIL.

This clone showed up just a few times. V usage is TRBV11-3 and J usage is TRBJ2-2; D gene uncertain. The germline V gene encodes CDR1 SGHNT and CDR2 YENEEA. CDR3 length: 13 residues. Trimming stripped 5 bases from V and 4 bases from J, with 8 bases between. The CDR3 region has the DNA TGTGCCAGCAGCCTCCTATTCACCGGGGAGCTGTTTTTT. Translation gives CASSLLFTGELFF.

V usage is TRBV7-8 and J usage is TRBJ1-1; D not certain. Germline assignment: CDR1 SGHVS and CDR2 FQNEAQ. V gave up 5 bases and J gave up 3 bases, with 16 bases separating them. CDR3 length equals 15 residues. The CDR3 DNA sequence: TGTGCCAGCAGCCTCCGGCGGCTTACGGACACTGAAGCTTTCTTT. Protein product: CASSLRRLTDTEAFF.

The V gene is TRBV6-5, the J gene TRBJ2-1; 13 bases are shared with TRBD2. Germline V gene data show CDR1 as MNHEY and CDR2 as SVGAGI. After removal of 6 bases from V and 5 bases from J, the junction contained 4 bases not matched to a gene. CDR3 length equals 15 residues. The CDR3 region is CASSRLAGGDNEQFF. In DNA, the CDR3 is TGTGCCAGCAGCCGACTAGCGGGAGGAGACAATGAGCAGTTCTTC.

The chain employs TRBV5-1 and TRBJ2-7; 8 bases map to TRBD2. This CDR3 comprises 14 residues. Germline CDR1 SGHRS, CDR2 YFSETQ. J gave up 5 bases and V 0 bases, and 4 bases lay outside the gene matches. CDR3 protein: CASSLGGLDDEQYF. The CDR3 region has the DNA TGCGCCAGCAGCTTGGGGGGACTAGACGACGAGCAGTACTTC.

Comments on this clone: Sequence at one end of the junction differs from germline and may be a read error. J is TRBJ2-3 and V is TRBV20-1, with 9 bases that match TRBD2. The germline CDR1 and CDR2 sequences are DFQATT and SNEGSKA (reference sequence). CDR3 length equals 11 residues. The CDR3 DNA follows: TGCAGTGCTACTACGCGGGAGGGCTTCCCTTTT. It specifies CSATTREGFPF.

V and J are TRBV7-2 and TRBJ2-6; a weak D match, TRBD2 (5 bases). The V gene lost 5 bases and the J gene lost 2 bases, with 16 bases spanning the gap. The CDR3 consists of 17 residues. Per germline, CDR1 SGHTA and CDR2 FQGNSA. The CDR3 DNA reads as TGTGCCAGCAGCCCACGTTGGGAGAGGACTGGGGCCAACGTCCTGACTTTC. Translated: CASSPRWERTGANVLTF.

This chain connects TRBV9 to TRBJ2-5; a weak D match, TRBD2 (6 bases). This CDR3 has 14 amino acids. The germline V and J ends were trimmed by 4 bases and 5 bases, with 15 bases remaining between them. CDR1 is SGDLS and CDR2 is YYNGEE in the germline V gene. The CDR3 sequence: CASSPTAGWETQYF. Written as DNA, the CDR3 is TGTGCCAGCAGCCCTACGGCGGGGTGGGAGACCCAGTACTTC.

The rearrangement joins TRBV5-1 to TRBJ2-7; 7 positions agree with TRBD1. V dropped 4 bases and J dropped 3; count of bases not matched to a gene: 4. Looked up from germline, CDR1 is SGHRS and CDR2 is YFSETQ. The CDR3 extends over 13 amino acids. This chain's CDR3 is CASSTGEDYEQYF. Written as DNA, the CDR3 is TGCGCCAGCAGCACAGGGGAAGACTACGAGCAGTACTTC.

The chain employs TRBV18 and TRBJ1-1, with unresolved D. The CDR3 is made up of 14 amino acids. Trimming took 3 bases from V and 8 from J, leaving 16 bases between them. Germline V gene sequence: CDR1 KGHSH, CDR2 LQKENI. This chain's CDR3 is CASSPGGSWREAFF. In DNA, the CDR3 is TGTGCCAGCTCACCTGGAGGAAGCTGGAGAGAAGCTTTCTTT.

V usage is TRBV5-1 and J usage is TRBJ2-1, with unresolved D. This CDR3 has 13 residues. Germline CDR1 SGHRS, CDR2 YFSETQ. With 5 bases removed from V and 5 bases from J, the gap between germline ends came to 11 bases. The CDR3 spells CASSEVVDNEQFF. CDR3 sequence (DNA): TGCGCCAGCAGTGAGGTTGTGGACAATGAGCAGTTCTTC.

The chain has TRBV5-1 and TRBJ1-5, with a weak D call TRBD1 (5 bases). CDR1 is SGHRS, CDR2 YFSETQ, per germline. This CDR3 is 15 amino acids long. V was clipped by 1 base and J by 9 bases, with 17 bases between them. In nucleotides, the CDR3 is TGCGCCAGCAGCTTGTCTGGGGACTCCTTGGGGCCCCAGCATTTT. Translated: CASSLSGDSLGPQHF.

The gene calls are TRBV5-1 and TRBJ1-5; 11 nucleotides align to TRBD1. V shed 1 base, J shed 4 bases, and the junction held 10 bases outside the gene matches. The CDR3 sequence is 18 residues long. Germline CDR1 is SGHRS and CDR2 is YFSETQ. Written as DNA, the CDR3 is TGCGCCAGCAGCTTGCCTCGCACCGGGACAGGGGGAAATCAGCCCCAGCATTTT. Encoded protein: CASSLPRTGTGGNQPQHF.

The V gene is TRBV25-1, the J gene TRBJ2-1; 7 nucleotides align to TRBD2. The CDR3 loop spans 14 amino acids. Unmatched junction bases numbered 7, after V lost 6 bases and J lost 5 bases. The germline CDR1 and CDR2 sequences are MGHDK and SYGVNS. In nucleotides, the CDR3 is TGTGCCAGCAGAGCGGGATGGGTCAACAATGAGCAGTTCTTC. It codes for CASRAGWVNNEQFF.

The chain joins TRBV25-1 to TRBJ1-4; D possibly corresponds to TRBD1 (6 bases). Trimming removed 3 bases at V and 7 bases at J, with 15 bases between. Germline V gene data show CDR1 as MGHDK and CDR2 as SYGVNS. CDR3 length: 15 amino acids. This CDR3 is CASSDTRGSGEKLFF. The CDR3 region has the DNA TGTGCCAGCAGTGATACCAGGGGCAGCGGTGAAAAACTGTTTTTT.

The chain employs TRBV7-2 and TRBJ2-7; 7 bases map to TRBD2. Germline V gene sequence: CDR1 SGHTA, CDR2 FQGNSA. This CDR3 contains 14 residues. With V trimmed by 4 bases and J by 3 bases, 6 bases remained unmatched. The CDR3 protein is CASSSGLGFYEQYF. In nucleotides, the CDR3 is TGTGCCAGCAGCTCAGGACTAGGTTTCTACGAGCAGTACTTC.

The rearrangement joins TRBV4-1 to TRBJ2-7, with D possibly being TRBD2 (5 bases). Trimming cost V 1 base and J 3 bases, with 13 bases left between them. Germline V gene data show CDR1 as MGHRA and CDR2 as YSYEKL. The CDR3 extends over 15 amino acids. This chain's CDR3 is CASSQVYGSIYEQYF. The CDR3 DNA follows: TGCGCCAGCAGCCAAGTCTATGGGAGTATCTACGAGCAGTACTTC.

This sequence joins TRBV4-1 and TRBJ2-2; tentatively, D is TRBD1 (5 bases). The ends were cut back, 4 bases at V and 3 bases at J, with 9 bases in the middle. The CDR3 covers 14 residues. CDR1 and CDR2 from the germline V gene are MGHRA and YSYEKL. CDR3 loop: CASSLKGDTGELFF. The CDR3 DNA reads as TGCGCCAGCAGCCTAAAAGGGGACACCGGGGAGCTGTTTTTT.

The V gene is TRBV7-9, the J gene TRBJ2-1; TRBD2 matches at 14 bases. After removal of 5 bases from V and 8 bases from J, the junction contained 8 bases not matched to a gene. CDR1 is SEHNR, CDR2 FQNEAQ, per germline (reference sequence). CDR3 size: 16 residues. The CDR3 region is CASSRPGLAGVYEQFF. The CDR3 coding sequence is TGTGCCAGCAGCCGGCCGGGACTAGCGGGAGTCTATGAGCAGTTCTTC. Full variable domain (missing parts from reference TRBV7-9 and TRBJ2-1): DTGVSQNPRHKITKRGQNVTFRCDPISEHNRLYWYRQTLGQGPEFLTYFQNEAQLEKSRLLSDRFSAERPKGSFSTLEIQRTEQGDSAMYLCASSRPGLAGVYEQFFGPGTRLTVL.

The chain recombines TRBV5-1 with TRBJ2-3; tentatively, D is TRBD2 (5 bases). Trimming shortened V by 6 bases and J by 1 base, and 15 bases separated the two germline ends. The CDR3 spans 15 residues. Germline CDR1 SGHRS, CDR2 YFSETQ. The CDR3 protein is CASTLWSGRTDTQYF. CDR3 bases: TGCGCCAGCACCCTTTGGAGCGGCCGCACAGATACGCAGTATTTT.

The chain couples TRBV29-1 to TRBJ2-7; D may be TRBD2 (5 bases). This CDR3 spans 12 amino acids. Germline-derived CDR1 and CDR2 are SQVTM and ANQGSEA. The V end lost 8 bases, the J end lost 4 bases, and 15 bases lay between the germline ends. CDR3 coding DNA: TGCAGCTTCTTAAAGGGAGCTTACGAGCAGTACTTC. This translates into CSFLKGAYEQYF.

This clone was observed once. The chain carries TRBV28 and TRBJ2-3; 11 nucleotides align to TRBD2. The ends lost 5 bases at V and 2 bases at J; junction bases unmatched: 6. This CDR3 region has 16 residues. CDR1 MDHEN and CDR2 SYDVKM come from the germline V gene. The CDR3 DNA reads TGTGCCAGCAGTCTAGGGACTAGCGGCTACACAGATACGCAGTATTTT. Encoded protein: CASSLGTSGYTDTQYF.

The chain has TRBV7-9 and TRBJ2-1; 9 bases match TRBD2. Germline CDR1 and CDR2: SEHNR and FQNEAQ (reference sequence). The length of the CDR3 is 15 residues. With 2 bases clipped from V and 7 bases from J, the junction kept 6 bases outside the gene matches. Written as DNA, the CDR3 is TGTGCCAGCAGCTTATCCGGCGGGAGGGATAATGAGCAGTTCTTC. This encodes CASSLSGGRDNEQFF.

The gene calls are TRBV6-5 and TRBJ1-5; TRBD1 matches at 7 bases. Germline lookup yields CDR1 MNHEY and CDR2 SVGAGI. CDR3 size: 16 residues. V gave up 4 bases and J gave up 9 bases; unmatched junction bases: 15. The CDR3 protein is CASSSTPGTESSPQHF. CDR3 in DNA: TGTGCCAGCAGTTCGACCCCCGGGACAGAGTCCTCGCCCCAGCATTTT.

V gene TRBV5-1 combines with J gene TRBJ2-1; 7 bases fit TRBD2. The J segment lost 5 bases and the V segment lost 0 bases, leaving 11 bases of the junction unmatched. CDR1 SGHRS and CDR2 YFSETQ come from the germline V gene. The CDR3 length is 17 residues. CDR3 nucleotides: TGCGCCAGCAGCTTGGAAGAAACGGGAGGTTTGAACAATGAGCAGTTCTTC. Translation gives CASSLEETGGLNNEQFF.

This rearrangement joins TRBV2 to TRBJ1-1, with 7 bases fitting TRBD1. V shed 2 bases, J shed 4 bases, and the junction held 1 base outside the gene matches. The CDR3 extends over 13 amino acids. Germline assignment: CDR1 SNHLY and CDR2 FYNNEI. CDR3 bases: TGTGCCAGCAGTGAACAGGGGGGCACTGAAGCTTTCTTT. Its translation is CASSEQGGTEAFF. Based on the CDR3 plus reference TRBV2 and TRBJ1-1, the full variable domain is EPEVTQTPSHQVTQMGQEVILRCVPISNHLYFYWYRQILGQKVEFLVSFYNNEISEKSEIFDDQFSVERPDGSNFTLKIRSTKLEDSAMYFCASSEQGGTEAFFGQGTRLTVV.

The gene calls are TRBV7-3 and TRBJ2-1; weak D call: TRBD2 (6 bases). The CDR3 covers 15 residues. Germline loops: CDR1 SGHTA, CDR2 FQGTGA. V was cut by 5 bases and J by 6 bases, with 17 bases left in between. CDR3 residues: CASSLLPLAGNEQFF. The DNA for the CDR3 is TGTGCCAGCAGCCTACTTCCACTAGCCGGCAATGAGCAGTTCTTC.